Here is one T cell receptor beta chain with its context. Its antigen is still unknown. The data are from a study of T cell responses to AZD1222 COVID-19 vaccine. Researchers grouped second doses given at about 4 or about 12 weeks into one pool. CDR1 is KGHSH, CDR2 LQKENI, per germline. This CDR3 contains 13 residues. V gave up 2 bases and J gave up 7 bases, with 11 bases separating them. Clones were sequenced by immunoSEQ multiplex PCR, and TCRdb holds only the in-frame ones, with some missing. The sample records roughly 150,000 clones, 85% to 95% being singletons. Study-wide results and limits: In a largely white British group with more females than males, clonal diversity was possibly underestimated. Spike-specific TCR breadth and depth rose after two AZD1222 doses.

This chain joins TRBV18 and TRBJ1-2; D gene uncertain. Here the sequenced sample was peripheral blood, taken 28 days after the second AZD1222 dose. The source is an adult who received the AZD1222 COVID-19 vaccine. DNA of the CDR3: TGTGCCAGCTCACCAGGGCAGGACCGTGGCTACACCTTC. Protein product: CASSPGQDRGYTF. Full variable domain (missing parts from reference TRBV18 and TRBJ1-2): NAGVMQNPRHLVRRRGQEARLRCSPMKGHSHVYWYRQLPEEGLKFMVYLQKENIIDESGMPKERFSAEFPKEGPSILRIQQVVRGDSAAYFCASSPGQDRGYTFGSGTRLTVV.